The 23 T cell receptor beta chains in this list originate from one sample, sequenced in a study of blood T cell repertoires in COVID-19. Some clones are missing from TCRdb's copy, which holds only in-frame ones; the method was immunoSEQ multiplex PCR. The sample holds around 250,000 clones, over 80% seen once. Sequencing input: peripheral blood. These receptors were obtained from a man aged 25-45 years who had recovered from COVID-19.

This chain joins TRBV11-2 and TRBJ1-3; D is uncertain. CDR3 length: 12 residues. Between the trimmed V and J ends, which lost 8 bases and 8 bases, there was a span of 13 bases. Germline V gene data show CDR1 as SGHAT and CDR2 as FQNNGV. The DNA for the CDR3 is TGTGCCAGCCTCGTCTCGAGGGACACCATATATTTT. Translated: CASLVSRDTIYF.

CDR3 sequence (DNA): TGTGCCAGCAGCTTGGGCCCCCAATCTGGGGCCAACGTCCTGACTTTC. It encodes CASSLGPQSGANVLTF. This chain uses TRBV7-9 with TRBJ2-6; no clear D gene. The CDR3 loop spans 16 amino acids. Germline CDR1 reads SEHNR; CDR2 reads FQNEAQ (reference sequence). V was cut by 3 bases and J by 1 base, with 10 bases left in between.

V gene TRBV7-8 combines with J gene TRBJ2-7, with TRBD1 matching over 10 bases. Per germline, CDR1 SGHVS and CDR2 FQNEAQ. The CDR3 spans 15 residues. V gave up 5 bases and J gave up 5 bases; unmatched junction bases: 9. The CDR3 loop reads CASSLIRQGAHEQYF. DNA for the CDR3: TGTGCCAGCAGCCTCATAAGACAGGGGGCCCACGAGCAGTACTTC.

This clone was seen just once. The V call is TRBV7-3, the J call TRBJ1-1; tentative D call: TRBD1 (6 bases). V lost 5 bases and J lost 5, with 12 bases in between. This CDR3 has 13 amino acids. From germline, CDR1 is SGHTA and CDR2 FQGTGA. The CDR3 coding sequence is TGTGCCAGCAGCCAAAATACAGGGACTGAAGCTTTCTTT. Its protein is CASSQNTGTEAFF.

This clone was detected only a few times. The CDR3 loop is CASSKLAANTGELFF. The CDR3 DNA is TGTGCCAGTAGTAAACTAGCGGCGAACACCGGGGAGCTGTTTTTT. The genes are TRBV19 and TRBJ2-2; 8 bases line up with TRBD2. J was trimmed by 0 bases and V by 4 bases; bases with no gene match: 1. Germline CDR1 and CDR2: LNHDA and SQIVND (reference sequence). CDR3 length equals 15 residues.

This clone has only a few counts. V gene TRBV28 combines with J gene TRBJ1-4; 7 bases match TRBD1. V dropped 4 bases and J dropped 5; count of bases not matched to a gene: 4. The germline V gene has CDR1 MDHEN and CDR2 SYDVKM. This CDR3 is built from 14 residues. CDR3 DNA sequence: TGTGCCAGCAGTTCGGGACAGAGAAATGAAAAACTGTTTTTT. It codes for CASSSGQRNEKLFF.

This clone was observed at least ten times. The chain joins TRBV7-8 to TRBJ2-1; D is ambiguous. The CDR3 is made up of 15 amino acids. Germline CDR1 is SGHVS and CDR2 is FQNEAQ. Trimming pared 3 bases from V and 8 bases from J, leaving 17 bases between. This CDR3 is CASSFDAASVYEQFF. The DNA of the CDR3 is TGTGCCAGCAGCTTCGATGCGGCCTCGGTGTATGAGCAGTTCTTC. The variable domain in full, completed from reference TRBV7-8 and TRBJ2-1, reads GAGVSQSPRYKVAKRGQDVALRCDPISGHVSLFWYQQALGQGPEFLTYFQNEAQLDKSGLPSDRFFAERPEGSVSTLKIQRTQQEDSAVYLCASSFDAASVYEQFFGPGTRLTVL.

The chain joins TRBV7-8 to TRBJ1-4, with 8 bases that match TRBD1. The trim removed 5 bases at V and 0 bases at J, leaving 5 bases unmatched. Germline V gene data show CDR1 as SGHVS and CDR2 as FQNEAQ. The CDR3 has 16 amino acids. CDR3 DNA: TGTGCCAGCAGCCTTACAGGGGGGGCAACTAATGAAAAACTGTTTTTT. Its translation: CASSLTGGATNEKLFF. The variable domain in full, completed from reference TRBV7-8 and TRBJ1-4, reads GAGVSQSPRYKVAKRGQDVALRCDPISGHVSLFWYQQALGQGPEFLTYFQNEAQLDKSGLPSDRFFAERPEGSVSTLKIQRTQQEDSAVYLCASSLTGGATNEKLFFGSGTQLSVL.

This chain uses TRBV4-1 with TRBJ2-7; 7 nucleotides line up with TRBD1. V was clipped by 4 bases and J by 3 bases; unmatched bases: 3. The CDR3 extends over 13 amino acids. Germline-derived CDR1 and CDR2 are MGHRA and YSYEKL. The chain's CDR3 is CASSPRTGYEQYF. The CDR3 DNA sequence: TGCGCCAGCAGCCCGCGGACAGGCTACGAGCAGTACTTC.

This rearrangement joins TRBV4-1 to TRBJ1-1; no definite D call. Germline values: CDR1 MGHRA, CDR2 YSYEKL. CDR3 length: 14 amino acids. Trimming removed 1 base from V and 3 bases from J, with 9 bases in between. The CDR3 region has the DNA TGCGCCAGCAGCCAAGCGGGGAGATACACTGAAGCTTTCTTT. This gives the protein CASSQAGRYTEAFF.

The CDR3 sequence is CASSSTGTGLETQYF. CDR3 coding DNA: TGTGCCAGCAGTTCCACCGGGACAGGGCTAGAGACCCAGTACTTC. The V call is TRBV6-5, the J call TRBJ2-5; 9 bases match TRBD1. This CDR3 has 15 residues. Germline lookup yields CDR1 MNHEY and CDR2 SVGAGI. V lost 4 bases, J lost 4 bases, and 7 bases stayed unmatched.

The rearrangement links TRBV7-6 to TRBJ1-1; 10 bases fit TRBD1. This CDR3 has 18 residues. Per the germline V gene, CDR1 is SGHVS and CDR2 is FNYEAQ. V dropped 5 bases and J dropped 6; count of bases not matched to a gene: 18. The CDR3 DNA sequence: TGTGCCAGCAGCCTCACGGGACAGGGGAGATCAGGGTACGCTGAAGCTTTCTTT. It codes for CASSLTGQGRSGYAEAFF.

This clone was recorded many times. CDR3 DNA: TGTGCCAGCAGTTTATTGTTCCCTCAGCGGGGGGAGAGCTCCTACAATGAGCAGTTCTTC. Encoded protein: CASSLLFPQRGESSYNEQFF. The chain links TRBV28 to TRBJ2-1; the match to TRBD2 covers 9 bases. The ends lost 1 base at V and 0 bases at J; junction bases unmatched: 13. The CDR3 contains 20 residues. Germline loops: CDR1 MDHEN, CDR2 SYDVKM.

This clone was seen once. The chain joins TRBV9 to TRBJ1-3; D perhaps matches TRBD1 (6 bases). Per germline, CDR1 SGDLS and CDR2 YYNGEE. Deletions cut 2 bases from V and 0 bases from J, with 15 bases between. The CDR3 consists of 17 residues. Here the CDR3 reads CASSVSQGRSSGNTIYF. Here the CDR3 DNA reads TGTGCCAGCAGCGTTTCACAGGGTAGAAGCTCTGGAAACACCATATATTTT.

The rearrangement joins TRBV6-5 to TRBJ2-7; D is perhaps TRBD2 (7 bases). The CDR3 is made up of 15 amino acids. Germline V gives CDR1 MNHEY, CDR2 SVGAGI. The V gene lost 0 bases and the J gene lost 7 bases, with 16 bases spanning the gap. CDR3 bases: TGTGCCAGCAGTTACTCGAGCGGGATAGGGGGGGAGCAGTACTTC. As protein: CASSYSSGIGGEQYF.

This clone was found a few times. The CDR3 loop is CASPRGYSYEQYV. The CDR3 DNA is TGTGCCAGCCCCAGAGGGTACTCCTACGAGCAGTACGTC. The chain has TRBV21-1 and TRBJ2-7; the table's D call TRBD2 went unverified against the DNA. TRBV21-1 is noted as a pseudogene. The CDR3 consists of 13 residues.

The chain carries TRBV6-1 and TRBJ2-1; 11 bases match TRBD1. CDR3 length: 18 residues. Unmatched junction bases numbered 14, after V lost 2 bases and J lost 8 bases. CDR1 and CDR2 (germline): MNHNS, SASEGT. The CDR3 DNA reads as TGTGCCAGCAGTGAAATACGGCTGATGGGACAGGGGGTTCATGAGCAGTTCTTC. Residues: CASSEIRLMGQGVHEQFF.

V gene TRBV11-2 combines with J gene TRBJ2-3; 11 bases agree with TRBD1. The CDR3 is made up of 15 amino acids. The V gene's germline CDR1 is SGHAT and CDR2 FQNNGV. The trim removed 5 bases at V and 2 bases at J, leaving 3 bases unmatched. CDR3 coding DNA: TGTGCCAGCAGCCCCGGACAGGGGGCCACAGATACGCAGTATTTT. It translates to CASSPGQGATDTQYF.

The gene calls are TRBV28 and TRBJ2-3, with 8 bases that match TRBD2. Germline CDR1 and CDR2: MDHEN and SYDVKM. The CDR3 runs to 14 residues. With V trimmed by 8 bases and J by 2 bases, 6 bases remained unmatched. CDR3 region: CASLAGGPTDTQYF. CDR3 DNA sequence: TGTGCCAGCTTGGCGGGGGGCCCCACAGATACGCAGTATTTT.

This chain links TRBV18 with TRBJ1-3, with D unresolved. The germline CDR1 and CDR2 sequences are KGHSH and LQKENI. V was shortened by 4 bases and J by 4 bases, with 14 bases between the two germline ends. CDR3 length: 15 amino acids. As DNA, the CDR3 is TGTGCCAGCTCACTTCATCCCCCACAGGGAAACACCATATATTTT. Translation: CASSLHPPQGNTIYF.

The table lists this clone with a count of one. The chain combines TRBV25-1 with TRBJ2-1; D is unresolved. Between the trimmed V and J ends, which lost 1 base and 12 bases, there was a span of 7 bases. The CDR3 sequence is 11 residues long. Germline-derived CDR1 and CDR2 are MGHDK and SYGVNS. The DNA for the CDR3 is TGTGCCAGCAGTGAATCGGTAGTGCAGTTCTTC. This sequence encodes CASSESVVQFF.

The V and J genes are TRBV19 and TRBJ1-5; the match to TRBD1 covers 11 bases. V shed 6 bases, J shed 5 bases, and the junction held 3 bases outside the gene matches. This CDR3 spans 14 amino acids. Germline CDR1 and CDR2: LNHDA and SQIVND (reference sequence). The CDR3 is CASSPGQGDQPQHF. CDR3 sequence (DNA): TGTGCCAGTAGCCCGGGACAGGGGGATCAGCCCCAGCATTTT.

The J gene is TRBJ1-4, the V gene TRBV19, with D possibly matching TRBD1 (5 bases). Germline V CDR1 and CDR2: LNHDA, SQIVND (reference sequence). The V gene lost 7 bases and the J gene lost 10 bases, with 16 bases spanning the gap. The length of the CDR3 is 13 residues. The CDR3 protein is CASTVGGPGKLFF. In DNA form, the CDR3 reads TGTGCCAGTACCGTCGGGGGACCGGGAAAACTGTTTTTT.